The T cell receptor beta chain under discussion was sequenced for a study of spatial heterogeneity in lung cancer (dated by TCRdb to the late 2010s). Broadly, across the study: More beta-chain than alpha-chain transcripts were consistently detected, likely reflecting higher beta-chain transcript abundance. Both alpha and beta chains were TCR-sequenced in samples taken at surgery, namely 220 tumor regions, roughly 64 matched nontumor lung samples and around 53 PBMC samples. In the raw uncorrected reads, each unique combination of TCR and UMI appeared more than ten times on average. Nonsynonymous mutation counts, determined by whole-exome sequencing of tumor tissue, were related to TCR repertoire features. The study quantitatively compared TCR alpha and beta repertoires across multiple tumor regions, matched nontumor lung and blood in non-small cell lung cancer. Beyond this particular receptor, the publication reports: Ubiquitous expanded tumor TCRs showed up in blood more often at tumor resection than at routine follow-up. Confirming at a functional level the hypothesis that regional TCRs recognize regional mutations was considered to require additional single-cell paired TCR alpha and beta sequencing.

At the junction V is shortened by 1 base and J by 2 bases, with 11 bases in between. The CDR3 covers 16 residues, taking in both the cysteine and the phenylalanine. This entry keeps only the CDR3 DNA: 48 bases, framed from base 1. From the germline V gene, CDR1 is LGHNA and CDR2 is YSLEER. This clonotype occurred many times. No cognate antigen has been identified for it. Base-call qualities are not available, and no considerably larger clone is one nucleotide away. Libraries came from 5' RACE. The instrument was a NextSeq 500. The TCR library protocol attached a unique molecular identifier to each TCR cDNA molecule to allow correction of PCR and sequencing errors. The source study handled its data this way. TCR identification, UMI-based error correction and CDR3 extraction were all carried out with Decombinator tools. Expanded TCRs were defined as those above a frequency of 2 per 1,000, corresponding to the top 1% of the tumor frequency distribution. Renyi diversity was computed with the R vegan package after each repertoire had been subsampled 100 times to 5,000 TCRs. To build CDR3 similarity networks, amino acid triplet string-kernel similarity was used, and CDR3s were connected when their pairwise similarity was above 0.82. TCRdb cleaned the public reads at Q25 with fastp, built clones with MiXCR and kept in-frame beta chains. Identical CDR3 protein sequences are pooled into one entry, listed with their most common genes and DNA. These V and J calls rely on TCRdb rather than the paper's analysis. This sample is represented by about 38,000 distinct CDR3 sequences; approximately 7.5% of them were singletons. Of the sample, approximately 30% is held by the ten largest clones.

Reading the label with the study, this specimen's time point is: sample taken at primary tumor resection. The donors were 72 patients from the lung TRACERx cohort who had early-stage, untreated non-small cell lung cancer. For TCR sequencing, whole RNA was extracted from tumor and nontumor lung tissue, or from cryopreserved PBMC samples, and no cell sorting was done. Only patients for whom sufficient RNA was available from at least two tumor regions were selected for TCR sequencing. This sequence uses TRBV4-3 and TRBJ1-4, with the D gene call left open. The sequence was obtained from a male donor with early-stage non-small cell lung cancer. The sequencing used PBMCs, collected at surgery. The sequenced DNA is TGCGCCAGCAGCCAAGGAAATACACGCACTAATGAAAAACTGTTTTTT. It codes for CASSQGNTRTNEKLFF.